This TCR beta chain originates from a study of cytomegalovirus exposure and HLA in healthy donors. This clone was seen a handful of times. As yet, its antigen is unknown. General study results and limits: Using a false discovery rate of 0.05, a later analysis showed that fewer than 20,000 TCR beta sequences were associated with HLA alleles.

PCR involved 60 Vbeta and 13 Jbeta primers. Profiling relied on immunoSEQ multiplex PCR, and the TCRdb table lists in-frame clones only, not all of them. The repertoire has fewer than 200,000 clones, under 9.5% of them found once; the top ten carry 1% to 1.5%. The CDR3 runs to 12 residues. Trimming pared 7 bases from V and 4 bases from J, leaving 10 bases between. Germline CDR1 reads MNHNS; CDR2 reads SASEGT. The specimen was PBMCs. This chain connects TRBV6-1 to TRBJ1-2, with D perhaps TRBD1 (5 bases). The source is a woman between 25 and 40 years old in good health and CMV-seropositive. The CDR3 spells CASTRDFYGYTF. In DNA, the CDR3 is TGTGCCAGCACGAGGGACTTCTATGGCTACACCTTC.